The 30 T cell receptor beta chains below come from one sample, sequenced in a study of monozygotic twins with inflammatory bowel disease. From the 5' RACE reads, TCRdb lists one entry per CDR3 protein and no DNA. In total, the table holds more than 300,000 distinct CDR3 sequences. The material sequenced was blood. These receptor sequences come from a human donor with ulcerative colitis or Crohn's disease, or a healthy co-twin of an affected twin (not recorded which).

J is TRBJ1-1 and V is TRBV7-8; lacking DNA, the TRBD1 call made by TCRdb goes unchecked. This CDR3 is 14 amino acids long. CDR1 is SGHVS and CDR2 is FQNEAQ in the germline V gene. This chain's CDR3 is CVSSFQGANTEAFF. The variable domain in full, completed from reference TRBV7-8 and TRBJ1-1, reads GAGVSQSPRYKVAKRGQDVALRCDPISGHVSLFWYQQALGQGPEFLTYFQNEAQLDKSGLPSDRFFAERPEGSVSTLKIQRTQQEDSAVYLCVSSFQGANTEAFFGQGTRLTVV.

The genes are TRBV5-1 and TRBJ1-1; as DNA is missing, the TRBD1 call by TCRdb cannot be tested. The CDR3 spans 12 residues. Germline assignment: CDR1 SGHRS and CDR2 YFSETQ. The CDR3 loop reads CASSPNREEAFF.

The V gene is TRBV6-5, the J gene TRBJ1-1; TCRdb outputs TRBD1, but without DNA this stays unchecked. This CDR3 spans 15 amino acids. CDR1 is MNHEY, CDR2 SVGAGI, per germline. CDR3 amino acids: CASSYAGGVFAEAFF.

The V and J genes are TRBV29-1 and TRBJ2-5; TCRdb's D call of TRBD1 is untestable without DNA. Germline assignment: CDR1 SQVTM and CDR2 ANQGSEA. The CDR3 extends over 13 amino acids. The CDR3 protein is CSVEEWQGETQYF.

This sequence joins TRBV28 and TRBJ2-5. The CDR3 consists of 15 residues. Germline V lookup: CDR1 MDHEN, CDR2 SYDVKM. CDR3 residues: CASRRLSRSQETQYF.

The CDR3 sequence is CASSTPTSYGTGELFF. The rearrangement joins TRBV19 to TRBJ2-2; with no DNA, the TCRdb D assignment of TRBD2 cannot be verified. Germline CDR1 and CDR2: LNHDA and SQIVND (reference sequence). The CDR3 length is 16 residues.

V and J are TRBV21-1 and TRBJ2-7; TCRdb picks TRBD2, but there is no DNA to check that call. TRBV21-1 counts as a pseudogene. There are 17 residues in the CDR3. The CDR3 region is CASSTQGWQRDTYEQYF.

The chain employs TRBV7-2 and TRBJ2-1; checking the TCRdb D call of TRBD2 is not possible without DNA. CDR1 SGHTA and CDR2 FQGNSA come from the germline V gene. The CDR3 is 12 residues long. This chain's CDR3 is CASSLSAGVAFF.

The chain is built from TRBV20-1 and TRBJ1-2; TCRdb's D call, TRBD1, is unchecked because there is no DNA. The CDR3 consists of 13 residues. The germline V gene encodes CDR1 DFQATT and CDR2 SNEGSKA (reference sequence). Here the CDR3 reads CSAPPSRDGGYTF.

The J gene is TRBJ2-5, the V gene TRBV14; there is no DNA to check the TCRdb D call of TRBD1. The CDR3 is 16 amino acids. Germline V gene lookup returns CDR1 SGHDN and CDR2 FVKESK. CDR3 region: CASSQMGATLIETQYF.

The chain combines TRBV2 with TRBJ2-2; TCRdb lists TRBD1, though no DNA is available to test this call. The V gene's germline CDR1 is SNHLY and CDR2 FYNNEI. The CDR3 sequence is 15 residues long. CDR3: CATDRGHPNTGELFF. Combining the CDR3 with reference TRBV2 and TRBJ2-2 gives the whole variable domain EPEVTQTPSHQVTQMGQEVILRCVPISNHLYFYWYRQILGQKVEFLVSFYNNEISEKSEIFDDQFSVERPDGSNFTLKIRSTKLEDSAMYFCATDRGHPNTGELFFGEGSRLTVL.

V is TRBV19 and J is TRBJ1-5. Germline CDR1 LNHDA, CDR2 SQIVND (reference sequence). The CDR3 sequence is 15 residues long. The CDR3 is CASRSADVSNQPQHF.

This chain joins TRBV6-2 or TRBV6-3 and TRBJ2-1; TCRdb picks TRBD1, but there is no DNA to check that call. This CDR3 has 14 residues. The germline V gene has CDR1 MNHEY and CDR2 SVGEGT. CDR3 residues: CASSSPTGKHEQFF.

The chain uses TRBV7-2 and TRBJ2-1; TCRdb outputs TRBD1, but without DNA this stays unchecked. Germline V gene data show CDR1 as SGHTA and CDR2 as FQGNSA. The CDR3 totals 15 residues. This chain's CDR3 is CASSLGGGRLNEQFF.

This chain uses TRBV12-5 with TRBJ1-5; as DNA is missing, the TRBD1 call by TCRdb cannot be tested. The CDR3 is made up of 14 amino acids. CDR1 is LGHNT, CDR2 FRNRAP, per germline. CDR3: CASARDGVNQPQHF. Using reference TRBV12-5 and TRBJ1-5 for the parts outside the CDR3, the full variable domain is DARVTQTPRHKVTEMGQEVTMRCQPILGHNTVFWYRQTMMQGLELLAYFRNRAPLDDSGMPKDRFSAEMPDATLATLKIQPSEPRDSAVYFCASARDGVNQPQHFGDGTRLSIL.

V is TRBV28 and J is TRBJ2-6. The CDR3 spans 13 residues. CDR1 is MDHEN, CDR2 SYDVKM, per germline. The CDR3 here is CASRGYGANVLTF.

The chain couples TRBV18 to TRBJ1-2; TCRdb designates TRBD1, a call that cannot be tested without DNA. The CDR3 is made up of 15 amino acids. Germline CDR1 reads KGHSH; CDR2 reads LQKENI. CDR3 sequence: CASSDDRNYNYGYTF. Based on the CDR3 plus reference TRBV18 and TRBJ1-2, the full variable domain is NAGVMQNPRHLVRRRGQEARLRCSPMKGHSHVYWYRQLPEEGLKFMVYLQKENIIDESGMPKERFSAEFPKEGPSILRIQQVVRGDSAAYFCASSDDRNYNYGYTFGSGTRLTVV.

V and J are TRBV25-1 and TRBJ2-2; TCRdb outputs TRBD1, but without DNA this stays unchecked. This CDR3 region has 13 residues. CDR1 and CDR2 (germline): MGHDK, SYGVNS. The CDR3 loop reads CASQEGGVGELFF.

The rearrangement joins TRBV5-1 to TRBJ1-1; the D call from TCRdb, TRBD1, cannot be confirmed without DNA. The CDR3 is 14 amino acids. Germline assignment: CDR1 SGHRS and CDR2 YFSETQ. Here the CDR3 reads CASSTSGTTTEAFF.

The chain links TRBV12-2 to TRBJ2-7; checking the TCRdb D call of TRBD1 is not possible without DNA. TRBV12-2 constitutes a pseudogene. This CDR3 has 15 amino acids. Here the CDR3 reads CASLPRHQGHYEQYF.

This chain connects TRBV24-1 to TRBJ1-5; TCRdb designates TRBD1, a call that cannot be tested without DNA. The CDR3 sequence is 14 residues long. Germline values: CDR1 KGHDR, CDR2 SFDVKD. CDR3 region: CATSDSRGVQPQHF.

The rearrangement joins TRBV12-3 or TRBV12-4 to TRBJ2-1; TCRdb returns TRBD2, unconfirmable since there is no DNA. The CDR3 length is 16 residues. Here the CDR3 reads CASSSLAGGPYNEQFF.

This chain connects TRBV20-1 to TRBJ1-5. This CDR3 is built from 13 residues. Germline V gene data show CDR1 as DFQATT and CDR2 as SNEGSKA (reference sequence). The CDR3 spells CSARRETNQPQHF.

V is TRBV6-2 or TRBV6-3 and J is TRBJ1-2; TCRdb lists TRBD1, though no DNA is available to test this call. This CDR3 is built from 13 residues. Germline CDR1 MNHEY, CDR2 SVGEGT. CDR3: CASSLGPNYGYTF.

The V gene is TRBV27, the J gene TRBJ2-2; the TRBD2 assignment by TCRdb is unverifiable without DNA. The CDR3 is 20 amino acids. Germline V lookup: CDR1 MNHEY, CDR2 SMNVEV (reference sequence). The CDR3: CASSFARGVLAGDWTGELFF.

V usage is TRBV6-7 and J usage is TRBJ2-2; as DNA is missing, the TRBD2 call by TCRdb cannot be tested. TRBV6-7 is designated an ORF whose function remains uncertain. The CDR3 length is 13 residues. The CDR3 protein is CASRGEAAGELFF.

The chain joins TRBV29-1 to TRBJ2-1. This CDR3 is built from 15 residues. Germline loops: CDR1 SQVTM, CDR2 ANQGSEA. CDR3 protein: CSVDGLGTIYNEQFF.

The chain recombines TRBV10-3 with TRBJ1-1. CDR1 and CDR2 from the germline V gene are ENHRY and SYGVKD. The CDR3 is 14 residues long. The CDR3 here is CAIRGVNLNTEAFF.

The genes are TRBV7-2 and TRBJ2-2; with no DNA, the TCRdb D assignment of TRBD2 cannot be verified. This CDR3 contains 17 residues. Per germline, CDR1 SGHTA and CDR2 FQGNSA. The CDR3 loop is CASSSFGSSGGAGELFF. Drawing the rest from reference TRBV7-2 and TRBJ2-2, the complete variable domain is GAGVSQSPSNKVTEKGKDVELRCDPISGHTALYWYRQSLGQGLEFLIYFQGNSAPDKSGLPSDRFSAERTGGSVSTLTIQRTQQEDSAVYLCASSSFGSSGGAGELFFGEGSRLTVL.

V usage is TRBV19 and J usage is TRBJ2-2; no DNA is available, so the TRBD1 call from TCRdb remains unchecked. Germline CDR1 LNHDA, CDR2 SQIVND (reference sequence). The CDR3 runs 15 residues. The CDR3 region is CASNPGGGNTGELFF.